Only one count was recorded for the clone carrying this T cell receptor beta chain. The ends were cut back, 4 bases at V and 2 bases at J, with 11 bases in the middle. CDR3 length: 15 residues. Germline CDR1 and CDR2: LNHDA and SQIVND (reference sequence). This specimen comes from a study of OX40 agonist ivuxolimab in advanced cancers. Study context: Allowance was made for prior anti-PD-1, anti-PD-L1 or anti-CTLA-4 therapy, and about 40% had some.

Profiled with immunoSEQ multiplex PCR; TCRdb holds only in-frame clones, not every one. The table includes approximately 68,000 clones, approximately 89% detected once. This TCR was sampled from an adult with an advanced solid tumor such as melanoma, head and neck, liver or kidney cancer. The chain joins TRBV19 to TRBJ2-2; possibly TRBD1 for D (6 bases). The starting material was CD4+ or CD8+ T cells sorted from blood, obtained in a trial of the OX40 agonist ivuxolimab. The CDR3 nucleotides read TGTGCCAGTAGTACCCTACAGGGTAACACCGGGGAGCTGTTTTTT. This codes for CASSTLQGNTGELFF. The full variable domain, with the rest looked up from reference TRBV19 and TRBJ2-2, is DGGITQSPKYLFRKEGQNVTLSCEQNLNHDAMYWYRQDPGQGLRLIYYSQIVNDFQKGDIAEGYSVSREKKESFPLTVTSAQKNPTAFYLCASSTLQGNTGELFFGEGSRLTVL.